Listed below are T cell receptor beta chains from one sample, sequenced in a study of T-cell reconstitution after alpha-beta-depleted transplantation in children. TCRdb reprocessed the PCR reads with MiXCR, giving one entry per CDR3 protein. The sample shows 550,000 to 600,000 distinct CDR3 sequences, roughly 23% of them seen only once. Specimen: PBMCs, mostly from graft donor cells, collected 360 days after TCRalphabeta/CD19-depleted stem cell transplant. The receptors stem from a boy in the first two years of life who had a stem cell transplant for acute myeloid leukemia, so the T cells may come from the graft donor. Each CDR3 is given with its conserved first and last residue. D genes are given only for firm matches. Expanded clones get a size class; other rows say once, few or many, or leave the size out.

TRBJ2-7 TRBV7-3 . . TGTGCCAGCAGCGCGGAGTGGGGGTCCTACGAGCAGTACTTC CASSAEWGSYEQYF
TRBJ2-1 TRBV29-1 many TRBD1 TGCAGCGTTGGCCGGGACAGTTACAATGAGCAGTTCTTC CSVGRDSYNEQFF
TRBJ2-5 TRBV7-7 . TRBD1 TGTGCCAGCAGCTTAGGCCCGACAGGGGGGCAAGAGACCCAGTACTTC CASSLGPTGGQETQYF
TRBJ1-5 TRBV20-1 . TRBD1 TGCAGTGCCCGCCTAGGGACAGCTAGGAGCAATCAGCCCCAGCATTTT CSARLGTARSNQPQHF
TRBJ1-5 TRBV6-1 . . TGTGCCAGCACCCAGAGACAGGAGGATCAGCCCCAGCATTTT CASTQRQEDQPQHF
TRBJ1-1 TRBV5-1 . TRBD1 TGCGCCAGCAGCTTAGGACAGGGGTTCTCTGAAGCTTTCTTT CASSLGQGFSEAFF
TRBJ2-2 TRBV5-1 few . TGCGCCAGCAGCTTCGGGCCCAGCGACACCGGGGAGCTGTTTTTT CASSFGPSDTGELFF
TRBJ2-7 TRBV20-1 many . TGCAGTGCTAGGGAAGGTGGGGGTCGATACTACGAGCAGTACTTC CSAREGGGRYYEQYF
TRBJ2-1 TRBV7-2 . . TGTGCCAGCAGCGTTACCTGGGTAACGGGCTCCTACAATGAGCAGTTCTTC CASSVTWVTGSYNEQFF
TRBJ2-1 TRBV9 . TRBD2 TGTGCCAGCGCGGCCGGGGGGGGTGAGCAGTTCTTC CASAAGGGEQFF
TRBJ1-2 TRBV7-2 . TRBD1 TGTGCCAGCAGCTTAGTAGGGGGACAGGGACGTGGGGGCTACACCTTC CASSLVGGQGRGGYTF
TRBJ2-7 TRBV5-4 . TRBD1 TGTGCCAGCAGCTTTAGTCCCGGGACAGGGACCGAGCAGTACTTC CASSFSPGTGTEQYF
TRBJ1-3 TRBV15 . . TGTGCCACCAGCCTAAGAGGGTACACCCACTCTGGAAACACCATATATTTT CATSLRGYTHSGNTIYF
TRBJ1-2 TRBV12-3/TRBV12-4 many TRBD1 TGTGCCAGCAGTTTCGGGACAGGGGGCCCGATGGGTGGCTACACCTTC CASSFGTGGPMGGYTF
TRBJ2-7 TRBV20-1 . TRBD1 TGCAGTGCTAGTAACACAGGGGGCTACGAGCAGTACTTC CSASNTGGYEQYF